The T cell receptor beta chain described here comes from a study of PD-1 blockade in classical Hodgkin lymphoma. In the study overall: The patients were dosed with nivolumab 3 mg/kg, infused intravenously every 2 weeks. Whole-study results and caveats: Newly diagnosed patients were reported to exhibit reduced baseline TCR diversity relative to healthy donors.

Measured with immunoSEQ multiplex PCR; TCRdb has only the in-frame clones, and not every one. The data show some 50,000 clones, around four fifths seen once. Germline CDR1 is SQVTM and CDR2 is ANQGSEA. V lost 7 bases and J lost 8, with 18 bases in between. The CDR3 runs to 13 residues. On this clone: The target antigen is unknown.

Time point meaning: cycle 4 day 1 (C4D1), after more than five weeks of nivolumab. Every one of the patients relapsed after autologous stem cell transplantation (brentuximab vedotin exposure was variable). Responses achieved at best were complete response, partial response or progressive disease. The chain joins TRBV29-1 to TRBJ2-1; tentatively, D is TRBD1 or TRBD2 (5 bases each). The starting material was peripheral blood mononuclear cells (PBMCs), obtained before the fourth cycle of nivolumab. This receptor was identified in a human donor with classical Hodgkin lymphoma. The CDR3 DNA follows: TGCAGCGCGGGACCGACGTCCCTCGATGAGCAGTTCTTC. It translates to CSAGPTSLDEQFF.